This T cell receptor beta chain appears in the sequencing data of a study of beta chain features in type 1 diabetes. Populations isolated by sorting all had purity greater than 95%. Overall study results and limits: A moderate, significant TCRB CDR3 shortening appeared in type 1 diabetes across four CD4+ subsets.

This CDR3 comprises 13 residues. Germline V CDR1 and CDR2: MDHEN, SYDVKM. Trimming removed 8 bases at V and 5 bases at J, with 16 bases between. The isolated RNA, all of it, was reverse transcribed, so expressed TCRB transcripts were what got sequenced. Clones were read by immunoSEQ multiplex PCR, and TCRdb kept only the in-frame ones, dropping some. The table shows 85,000 to 110,000 clones, with under 30% occurring only once. Regarding this clone: The antigen remains unidentified.

This rearrangement joins TRBV28 to TRBJ2-7; tentative D call: TRBD2 (5 bases). This receptor was identified in a woman under 30 with type 1 diabetes. Sequences were obtained from central memory CD4+ T cells from blood. Here the CDR3 reads CASRMTGIDEQYF. The CDR3 DNA reads as TGTGCCAGCCGAATGACCGGGATCGACGAGCAGTACTTC.